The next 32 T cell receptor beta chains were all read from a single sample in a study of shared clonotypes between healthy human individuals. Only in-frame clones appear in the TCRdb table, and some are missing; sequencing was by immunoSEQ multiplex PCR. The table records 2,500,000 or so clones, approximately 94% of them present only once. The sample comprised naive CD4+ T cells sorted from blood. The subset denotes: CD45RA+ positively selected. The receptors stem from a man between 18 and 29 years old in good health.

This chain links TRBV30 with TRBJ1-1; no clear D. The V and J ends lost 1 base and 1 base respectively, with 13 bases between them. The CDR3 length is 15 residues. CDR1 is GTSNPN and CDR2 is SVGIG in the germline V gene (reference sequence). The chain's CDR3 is CAWSAGSRSNTEAFF. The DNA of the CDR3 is TGTGCCTGGAGTGCAGGCAGTCGCTCGAACACTGAAGCTTTCTTT.

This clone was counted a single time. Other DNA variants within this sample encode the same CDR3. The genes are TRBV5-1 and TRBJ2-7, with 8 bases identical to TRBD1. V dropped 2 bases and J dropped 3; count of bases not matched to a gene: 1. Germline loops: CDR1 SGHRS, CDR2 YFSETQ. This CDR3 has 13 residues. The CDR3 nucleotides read TGCGCCAGCAGCTTAGGGACAGGCTACGAGCAGTACTTC. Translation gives CASSLGTGYEQYF.

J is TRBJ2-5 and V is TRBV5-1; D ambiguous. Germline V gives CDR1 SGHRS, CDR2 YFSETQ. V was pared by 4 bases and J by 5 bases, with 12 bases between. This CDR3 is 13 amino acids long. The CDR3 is CASSLTPAETQYF. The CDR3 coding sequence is TGCGCCAGCAGCCTAACGCCCGCGGAGACCCAGTACTTC.

CDR3 DNA: TGCGCCAGCAGAGCGGGGGCAAATTCACCCCTCCACTTT. It codes for CASRAGANSPLHF. The J gene is TRBJ1-6, the V gene TRBV10-1; a weak D match, TRBD1 (6 bases). The CDR3 extends over 13 amino acids. V lost 6 bases to trimming and J lost 7 bases, with 10 bases between them. Per germline, CDR1 WNHNN and CDR2 SYGVQD (reference sequence).

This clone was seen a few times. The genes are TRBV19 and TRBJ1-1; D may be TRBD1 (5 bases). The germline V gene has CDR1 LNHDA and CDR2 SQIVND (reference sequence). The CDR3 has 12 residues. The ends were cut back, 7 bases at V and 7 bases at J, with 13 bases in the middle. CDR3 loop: CASKFQGGEAFF. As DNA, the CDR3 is TGTGCCAGTAAATTCCAGGGCGGTGAAGCTTTCTTT.

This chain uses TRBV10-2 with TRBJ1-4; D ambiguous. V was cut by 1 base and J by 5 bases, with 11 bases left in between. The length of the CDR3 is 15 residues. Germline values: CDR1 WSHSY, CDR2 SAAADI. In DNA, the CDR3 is TGCGCCAGCAGTGAGTTTGGGTGGGCAAATGAAAAACTGTTTTTT. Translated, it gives CASSEFGWANEKLFF.

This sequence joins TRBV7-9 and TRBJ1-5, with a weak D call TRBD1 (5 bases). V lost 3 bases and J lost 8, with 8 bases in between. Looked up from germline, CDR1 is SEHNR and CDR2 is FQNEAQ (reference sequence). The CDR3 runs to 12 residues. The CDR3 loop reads CASSLGPEPQHF. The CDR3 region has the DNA TGTGCCAGCAGCTTGGGACCTGAGCCCCAGCATTTT.

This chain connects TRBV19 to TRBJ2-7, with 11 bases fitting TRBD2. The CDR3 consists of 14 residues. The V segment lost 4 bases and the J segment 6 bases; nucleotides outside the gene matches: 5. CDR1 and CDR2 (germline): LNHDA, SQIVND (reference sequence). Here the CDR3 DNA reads TGTGCCAGTAGTACTAGCGGGGGGATCGGCGAGCAGTACTTC. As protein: CASSTSGGIGEQYF.

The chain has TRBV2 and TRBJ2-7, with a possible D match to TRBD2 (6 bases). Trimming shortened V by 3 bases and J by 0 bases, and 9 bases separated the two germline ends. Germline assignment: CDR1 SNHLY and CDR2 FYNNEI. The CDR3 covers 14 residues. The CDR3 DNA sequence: TGTGCCAGCAGTGAGCGCGGGGTCTCCTACGAGCAGTACTTC. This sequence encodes CASSERGVSYEQYF.

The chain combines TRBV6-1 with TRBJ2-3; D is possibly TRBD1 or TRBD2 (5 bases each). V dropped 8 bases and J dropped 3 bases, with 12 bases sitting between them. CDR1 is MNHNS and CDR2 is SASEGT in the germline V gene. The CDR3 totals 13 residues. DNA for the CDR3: TGTGCCAGCGGGGGTAGGGTTACAGATACGCAGTATTTT. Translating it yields CASGGRVTDTQYF.

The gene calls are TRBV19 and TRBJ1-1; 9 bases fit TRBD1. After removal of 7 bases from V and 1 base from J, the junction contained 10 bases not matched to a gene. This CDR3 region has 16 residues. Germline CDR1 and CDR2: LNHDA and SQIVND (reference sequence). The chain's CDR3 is CASTRQQGAGNTEAFF. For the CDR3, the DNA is TGTGCCAGTACTAGGCAACAGGGGGCGGGGAACACTGAAGCTTTCTTT.

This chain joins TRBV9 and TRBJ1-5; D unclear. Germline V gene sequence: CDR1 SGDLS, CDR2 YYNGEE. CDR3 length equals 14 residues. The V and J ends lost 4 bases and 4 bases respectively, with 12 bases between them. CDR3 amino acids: CASSLMDGNQPQHF. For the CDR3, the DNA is TGTGCCAGCAGCCTCATGGACGGAAATCAGCCCCAGCATTTT.

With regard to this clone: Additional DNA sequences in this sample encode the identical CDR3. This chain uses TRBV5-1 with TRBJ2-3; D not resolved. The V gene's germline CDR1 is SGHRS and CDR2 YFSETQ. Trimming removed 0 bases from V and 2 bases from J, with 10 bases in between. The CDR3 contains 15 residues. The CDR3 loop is CASSLAGRATDTQYF. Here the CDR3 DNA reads TGCGCCAGCAGCTTGGCCGGTAGGGCCACAGATACGCAGTATTTT.

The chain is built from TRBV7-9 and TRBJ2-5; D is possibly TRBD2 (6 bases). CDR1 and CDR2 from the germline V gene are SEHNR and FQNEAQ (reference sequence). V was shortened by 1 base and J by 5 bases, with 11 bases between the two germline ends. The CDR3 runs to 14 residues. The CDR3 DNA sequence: TGTGCCAGCAGCTTAGACGGGAGCGGGGAGACCCAGTACTTC. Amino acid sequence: CASSLDGSGETQYF. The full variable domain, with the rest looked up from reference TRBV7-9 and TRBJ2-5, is DTGVSQNPRHKITKRGQNVTFRCDPISEHNRLYWYRQTLGQGPEFLTYFQNEAQLEKSRLLSDRFSAERPKGSFSTLEIQRTEQGDSAMYLCASSLDGSGETQYFGPGTRLLVL.

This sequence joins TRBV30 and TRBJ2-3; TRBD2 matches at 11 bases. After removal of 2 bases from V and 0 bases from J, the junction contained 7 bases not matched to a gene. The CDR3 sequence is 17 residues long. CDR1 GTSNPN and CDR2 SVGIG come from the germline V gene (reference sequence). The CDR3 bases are TGTGCCTGGAGTCCAAGCAGGACTAGCGGGAGCACAGATACGCAGTATTTT. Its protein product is CAWSPSRTSGSTDTQYF.

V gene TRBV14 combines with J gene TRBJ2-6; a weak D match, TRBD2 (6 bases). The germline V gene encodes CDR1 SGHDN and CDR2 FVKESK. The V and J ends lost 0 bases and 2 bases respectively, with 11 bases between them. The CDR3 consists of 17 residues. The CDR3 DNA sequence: TGTGCCAGCAGCCAAGAGCGGGGTGGGACTGGGGCCAACGTCCTGACTTTC. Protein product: CASSQERGGTGANVLTF.

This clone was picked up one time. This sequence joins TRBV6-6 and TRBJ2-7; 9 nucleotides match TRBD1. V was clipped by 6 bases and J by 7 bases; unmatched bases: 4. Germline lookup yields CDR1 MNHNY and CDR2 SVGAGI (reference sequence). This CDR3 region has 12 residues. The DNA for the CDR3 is TGTGCCAGCAGCCGGACAGGGGTGGAGCAGTACTTC. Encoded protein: CASSRTGVEQYF.

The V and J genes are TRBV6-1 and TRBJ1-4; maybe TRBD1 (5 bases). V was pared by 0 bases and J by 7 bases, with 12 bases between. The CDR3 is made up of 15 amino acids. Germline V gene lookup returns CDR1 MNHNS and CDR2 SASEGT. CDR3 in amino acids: CASSEALRGFEKLFF. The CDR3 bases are TGTGCCAGCAGTGAAGCGCTTCGGGGGTTTGAAAAACTGTTTTTT.

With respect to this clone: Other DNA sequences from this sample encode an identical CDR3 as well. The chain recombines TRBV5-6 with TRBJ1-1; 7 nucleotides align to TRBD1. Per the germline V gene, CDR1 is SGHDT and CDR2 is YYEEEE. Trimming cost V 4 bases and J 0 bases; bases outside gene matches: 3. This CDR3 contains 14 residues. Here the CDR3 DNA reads TGTGCCAGCAGCCTGAGGGGGCTGAACACTGAAGCTTTCTTT. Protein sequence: CASSLRGLNTEAFF.

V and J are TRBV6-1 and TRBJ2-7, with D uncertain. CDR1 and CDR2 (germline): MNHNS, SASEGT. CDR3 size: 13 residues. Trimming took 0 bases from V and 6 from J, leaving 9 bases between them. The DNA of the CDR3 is TGTGCCAGCAGTGAAGCGGCAGGAACCGAGCAGTACTTC. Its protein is CASSEAAGTEQYF.

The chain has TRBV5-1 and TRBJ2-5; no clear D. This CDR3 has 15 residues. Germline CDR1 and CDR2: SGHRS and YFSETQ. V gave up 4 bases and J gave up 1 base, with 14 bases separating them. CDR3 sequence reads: CASSPGGQVQETQYF. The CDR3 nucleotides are TGCGCCAGCAGCCCCGGTGGGCAAGTCCAAGAGACCCAGTACTTC. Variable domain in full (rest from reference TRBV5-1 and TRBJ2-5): KAGVTQTPRYLIKTRGQQVTLSCSPISGHRSVSWYQQTPGQGLQFLFEYFSETQRNKGNFPGRFSGRQFSNSRSEMNVSTLELGDSALYLCASSPGGQVQETQYFGPGTRLLVL.

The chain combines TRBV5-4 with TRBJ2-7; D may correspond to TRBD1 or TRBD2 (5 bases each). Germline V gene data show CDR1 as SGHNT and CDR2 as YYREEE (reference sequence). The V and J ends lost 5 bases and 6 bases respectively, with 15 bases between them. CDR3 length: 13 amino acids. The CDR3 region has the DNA TGTGCCAGCAGACAAACCGGGACCTCCGAGCAGTACTTC. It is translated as CASRQTGTSEQYF.

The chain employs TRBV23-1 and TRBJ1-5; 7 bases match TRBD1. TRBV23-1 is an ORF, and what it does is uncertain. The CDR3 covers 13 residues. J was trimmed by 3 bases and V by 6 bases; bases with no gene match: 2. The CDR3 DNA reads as TGCGCCAGCAGCAGGGGGTACAATCAGCCCCAGCATTTT. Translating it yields CASSRGYNQPQHF.

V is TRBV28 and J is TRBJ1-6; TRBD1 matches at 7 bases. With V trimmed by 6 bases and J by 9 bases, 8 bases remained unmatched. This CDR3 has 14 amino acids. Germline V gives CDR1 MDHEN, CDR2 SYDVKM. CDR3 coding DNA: TGTGCCAGCAGGGCAGGGGGTAGGGGTTCACCCCTCCACTTT. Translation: CASRAGGRGSPLHF.

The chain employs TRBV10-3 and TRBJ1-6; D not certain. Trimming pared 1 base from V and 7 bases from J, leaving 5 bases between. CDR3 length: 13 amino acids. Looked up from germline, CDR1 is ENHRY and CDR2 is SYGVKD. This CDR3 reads CAISEWENSPLHF. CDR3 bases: TGTGCCATCAGTGAGTGGGAGAATTCACCCCTCCACTTT.

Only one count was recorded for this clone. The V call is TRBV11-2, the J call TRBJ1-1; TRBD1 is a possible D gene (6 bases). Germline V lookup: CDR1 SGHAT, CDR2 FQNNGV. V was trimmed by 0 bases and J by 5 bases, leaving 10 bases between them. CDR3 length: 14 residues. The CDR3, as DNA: TGTGCCAGCAGCTTAGAGGGGGCGCTTACTGAAGCTTTCTTT. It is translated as CASSLEGALTEAFF. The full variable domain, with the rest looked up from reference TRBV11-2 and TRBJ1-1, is EAGVAQSPRYKIIEKRQSVAFWCNPISGHATLYWYQQILGQGPKLLIQFQNNGVVDDSQLPKDRFSAERLKGVDSTLKIQPAKLEDSAVYLCASSLEGALTEAFFGQGTRLTVV.

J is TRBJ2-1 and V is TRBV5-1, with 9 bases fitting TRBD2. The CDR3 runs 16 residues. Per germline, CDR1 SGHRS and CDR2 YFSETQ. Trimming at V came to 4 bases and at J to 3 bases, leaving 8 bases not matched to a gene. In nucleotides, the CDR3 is TGCGCCAGCAGCAACACCCAGCGGGAGGTCTACAATGAGCAGTTCTTC. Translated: CASSNTQREVYNEQFF.

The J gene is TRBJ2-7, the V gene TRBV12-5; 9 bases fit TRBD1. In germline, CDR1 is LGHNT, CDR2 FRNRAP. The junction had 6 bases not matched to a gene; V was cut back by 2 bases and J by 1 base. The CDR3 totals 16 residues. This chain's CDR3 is CASGLRPGQGSYEQYF. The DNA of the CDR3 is TGTGCTAGTGGTTTGAGACCGGGACAGGGATCCTACGAGCAGTACTTC. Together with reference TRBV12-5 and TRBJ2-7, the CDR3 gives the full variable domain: DARVTQTPRHKVTEMGQEVTMRCQPILGHNTVFWYRQTMMQGLELLAYFRNRAPLDDSGMPKDRFSAEMPDATLATLKIQPSEPRDSAVYFCASGLRPGQGSYEQYFGPGTRLTVT.

DNA for the CDR3: TGTGCCAGCAGCTTGCTATCCGGGGAAGGCTATGGCTACACCTTC. It yields the protein CASSLLSGEGYGYTF. The V and J genes are TRBV5-6 and TRBJ1-2; D is unresolved. V was cut by 1 base and J by 4 bases, with 14 bases left in between. The CDR3 is 15 residues long. In germline, CDR1 is SGHDT, CDR2 YYEEEE.

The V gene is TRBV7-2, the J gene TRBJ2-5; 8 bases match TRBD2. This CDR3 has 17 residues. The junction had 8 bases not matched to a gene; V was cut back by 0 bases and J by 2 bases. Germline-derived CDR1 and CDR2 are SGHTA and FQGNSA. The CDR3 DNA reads TGTGCCAGCAGCTTAGCGCAAGCGGGAGCGACGCAAGAGACCCAGTACTTC. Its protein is CASSLAQAGATQETQYF.

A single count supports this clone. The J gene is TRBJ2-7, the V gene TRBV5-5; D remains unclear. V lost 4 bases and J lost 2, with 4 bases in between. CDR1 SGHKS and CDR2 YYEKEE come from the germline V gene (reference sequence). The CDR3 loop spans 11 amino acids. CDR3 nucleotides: TGTGCCAGCAGCCAAACCTACGAGCAGTACTTC. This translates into CASSQTYEQYF. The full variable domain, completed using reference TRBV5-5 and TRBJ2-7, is DAGVTQSPTHLIKTRGQQVTLRCSPISGHKSVSWYQQVLGQGPQFIFQYYEKEERGRGNFPDRFSARQFPNYSSELNVNALLLGDSALYLCASSQTYEQYFGPGTRLTVT.

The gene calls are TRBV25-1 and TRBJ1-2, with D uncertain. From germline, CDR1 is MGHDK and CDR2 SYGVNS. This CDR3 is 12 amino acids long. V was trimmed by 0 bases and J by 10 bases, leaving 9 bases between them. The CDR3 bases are TGTGCCAGCAGTGAATACGAAGGGCTCTACACCTTC. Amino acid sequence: CASSEYEGLYTF.